These T cell receptor beta chains were read from a single sample in a study of cytomegalovirus exposure and HLA in healthy donors. Data came from immunoSEQ multiplex PCR; TCRdb stores just in-frame clones and leaves some out. The sample has some 140,000 clones, just under 80% seen once; the top ten hold approximately 4.3%. Sequenced: PBMCs. Every receptor here comes from a man aged 25-40 years in good health. The CDR3 runs from the conserved cysteine through the conserved F or W. A D gene is named only where the DNA matches it firmly. Size is stated for part of the rows, as once, few or many counts, or as a class when the clone is expanded.

>TRBV6-1|-|few|TRBJ2-7
TGTGCCAGTCTCCCTCGCGGAGGAACCTACGAGCAGTACTTC
CASLPRGGTYEQYF
>TRBV29-1|TRBD1|-|TRBJ1-4
TGCAGCGGTGGACAGGGTCGGGAAAAACTGTTTTTT
CSGGQGREKLFF
>TRBV5-1|TRBD1|-|TRBJ2-7
TGCGCCAGCAGTGTACAGGGGGTGTTGAACGAGCAGTACTTC
CASSVQGVLNEQYF
>TRBV7-8|TRBD2|-|TRBJ2-1
TGTGCCAGCAGCTACGGGGGGGGGTTCTACAATGAGCAGTTCTTC
CASSYGGGFYNEQFF
>TRBV6-6|-|-|TRBJ2-7
TGTGCCAGCAGGCGCGAGGCAGCCTACGAGCAGTACTTC
CASRREAAYEQYF
>TRBV5-6|TRBD2|once|TRBJ2-4
TGTGCCAGCAGCGCGCTCGGGGGTCTAGCGGATAAAAACATTCAGTACTTC
CASSALGGLADKNIQYF
>TRBV6-1|-|once|TRBJ2-7
TGTGCCAGCAGTCGGGATTGGCGCTACGAGCAGTACTTC
CASSRDWRYEQYF
>TRBV9|-|-|TRBJ1-2
TGTGCCAGCAGCGGAGGGCCTACCGATGGCTACACCTTC
CASSGGPTDGYTF
>TRBV28|-|once|TRBJ1-6
TGTGCCAGCAGTTTAGTCGGCAGGGTTAATTCACCCCTCCACTTT
CASSLVGRVNSPLHF
>TRBV7-9|-|-|TRBJ1-5
TGTGCCAGCAGCTTCTTAGGGGACACCGGCAATCAGCCCCAGCATTTT
CASSFLGDTGNQPQHF
>TRBV15|TRBD2|few|TRBJ2-7
TGTGCCACCAGCAGAGGGCTAGCGGGAGGGCCGGACGAGCAGTACTTC
CATSRGLAGGPDEQYF
>TRBV27|TRBD2|few|TRBJ2-7
TGTGCCAGCAGTTTACAACCCCCGGGACTAGTGGCCTACGAGCAGTACTTC
CASSLQPPGLVAYEQYF
>TRBV15|-|once|TRBJ1-5
TGTGCCACCAGCAGAGATGGAGGGCCCCAGCATTTT
CATSRDGGPQHF
>TRBV18|TRBD1|-|TRBJ1-1
TGTGCCAGCTCACCATCTATGCCGGGACAGGGGGATCGAGCTTTCTTT
CASSPSMPGQGDRAFF
>TRBV18|-|-|TRBJ1-1
TGTGCCAGCTCACCCTCCCCCGGACTCTACGCCGCTGAAGCTTTCTTT
CASSPSPGLYAAEAFF
>TRBV29-1|TRBD1|-|TRBJ1-2
TGCAGCGTTGCGCTCGGGGACAGTCTCTATGGCTACACCTTC
CSVALGDSLYGYTF
>TRBV25-1|-|-|TRBJ2-1
TGTGCCAGCAGTGATAGGGGTGAAGAGCAGTTCTTC
CASSDRGEEQFF
>TRBV4-1|TRBD2|-|TRBJ2-3
TGCGCCAGCAGCCAAGGGACTAGCGGGCTCACAGATACGCAGTATTTT
CASSQGTSGLTDTQYF
>TRBV29-1|TRBD1|once|TRBJ2-5
TGCAGCGTTGAGGTCGCCGGGACAGGGTGGGAGACCCAGTACTTC
CSVEVAGTGWETQYF
>TRBV7-2|-|-|TRBJ2-1
TGTGCCAGCAGTGCCTATCGTTACAATGAGCAGTTCTTC
CASSAYRYNEQFF
>TRBV19|TRBD2|-|TRBJ2-1
TGTGCCAGTAGTTCCGCGACTAGCGGCACCTACAATGAGCAGTTCTTC
CASSSATSGTYNEQFF
>TRBV27|-|-|TRBJ2-2
TGTGCCAGCCGCCGTGGCGGGAACACCGGGGAGCTGTTTTTT
CASRRGGNTGELFF
>TRBV27|TRBD2|-|TRBJ2-1
TGTGCCAGCAGTTTACGAAGCGGGAGAAGGTTGAATGAGCAGTTCTTC
CASSLRSGRRLNEQFF
>TRBV21-1|-|-|TRBJ2-7
TGTGCCAGCACCCGTCCTAGCGGAAGCTCCTACGAGCAGTACTTC
CASTRPSGSSYEQYF
>TRBV7-9|-|-|TRBJ2-3
TGTTCCAGCACCCGAGGGAGGGATACGCAGTATTTT
CSSTRGRDTQYF
>TRBV5-1|-|once|TRBJ2-3
TGCGCCAGCAGCCCCGGGAGATTCGGCACAGATACGCAGTATTTT
CASSPGRFGTDTQYF
>TRBV19|TRBD1|-|TRBJ1-5
TGTGCCAGTAGCCGAAACATACCGGGACAGGGGGGCCTCAATCAGCCCCAGCATTTT
CASSRNIPGQGGLNQPQHF
>TRBV7-2|TRBD1|-|TRBJ1-1
TGTGCCAGCAGCCCTGACAGGGTGAACACTGAAGCTTTCTTT
CASSPDRVNTEAFF
>TRBV7-9|-|-|TRBJ2-6
TGTGCCAGCAGCCGTCCGTCCTCTGGGGCCAACGTCCTGACTTTC
CASSRPSSGANVLTF
>TRBV5-1|-|-|TRBJ2-7
TGCGCCAGCAGCTTGGCGGGGACAAAGGTTGGGCAGTACTTC
CASSLAGTKVGQYF
>TRBV27|-|-|TRBJ1-5
TGTGCCAGTAGATCGGGAGATCAGCCCCAGCATTTT
CASRSGDQPQHF
>TRBV28|-|few|TRBJ1-2
TGTGCCAGCAGTTATCTGGGAGACTATGGCTACACCTTC
CASSYLGDYGYTF
>TRBV4-1|TRBD2|few|TRBJ2-7
TGCGCCAGCAGCGCCCATGGCGGGGGGAGCTCCTACGAGCAGTACTTC
CASSAHGGGSSYEQYF
>TRBV7-6|-|once|TRBJ2-5
TGTGCCAGCAGCTTAGGGCTAGCCGGGGAGACCCAGTACTTC
CASSLGLAGETQYF
>TRBV27|-|-|TRBJ2-1
TGTGCCAGCAGTTTAGGAGGGTCCCAGTTCTTC
CASSLGGSQFF
>TRBV2|TRBD1|-|TRBJ1-2
TGTGCCAGCAGTAGAGTACAGGGGGCGGTCGGCTACACCTTC
CASSRVQGAVGYTF
>TRBV29-1|-|-|TRBJ2-5
TGCAGCGGGGGAGGTTACCAAGAGACCCAGTACTTC
CSGGGYQETQYF
>TRBV15|-|few|TRBJ1-4
TGTGCCACCAGCAGAGATGTAATAAATGAAAAACTGTTTTTT
CATSRDVINEKLFF
>TRBV7-9|-|-|TRBJ1-5
TGTTCCAGCAGCTTACAACAGGGACGGAGCAATCAGCCCCAGCATTTT
CSSSLQQGRSNQPQHF
>TRBV7-9|TRBD1|-|TRBJ1-4
TGTGCCAGCAGCTTAACCGGACAGGATGAAAAACTGTTTTTT
CASSLTGQDEKLFF